This TCR beta chain was found in a study of PD-L1 blockade in urothelial cancer. At the level of the study: Males with bladder-origin urothelial cancer constituted about 90% of the roughly 30 patients. Anywhere from 0 to 3 prior chemotherapy regimens had been received by patients.

Time point noted: peripheral blood 6 weeks after treatment start. Trimming left V 3 bases short and J 5 bases short, with 13 bases between. This CDR3 is built from 14 residues. The germline V gene encodes CDR1 SGHVS and CDR2 FNYEAQ. The method was immunoSEQ multiplex PCR; TCRdb's version includes in-frame clones alone and lacks a portion of them. The data show about 48,000 clones, with about 90% seen just once and 10% held by the top ten. The sample in question was PBMCs, obtained around atezolizumab (anti-PD-L1) treatment. The source is a man between 60 and 75 years old with urothelial cancer. The chain joins TRBV7-6 to TRBJ2-5; weak D call: TRBD1 (6 bases). CDR3 residues: CASSFPGEIETQYF. DNA of the CDR3: TGTGCCAGCAGCTTCCCAGGGGAGATTGAGACCCAGTACTTC.